This T cell receptor (beta chain) was recovered during a study of T cell responses to AZD1222 COVID-19 vaccine. Across the study: Combined were second doses at about 4 or about 12 weeks. General study findings and limits: Two AZD1222 doses significantly raised spike-specific TCR breadth and depth over controls.

Profiled with immunoSEQ multiplex PCR; TCRdb holds only in-frame clones, not every one. The sample lists approximately 68,000 clones, around nine tenths occurring once. V gave up 0 bases and J gave up 8 bases; unmatched junction bases: 9. Per the germline V gene, CDR1 is SGHNT and CDR2 is YYREEE (reference sequence). The CDR3 is 15 amino acids. A note on this clone: The target antigen is unknown.

This TCR was sampled from an adult in good health. The V and J genes are TRBV5-4 and TRBJ1-2, with 8 nucleotides matching TRBD1. Sequenced here: peripheral blood, sampled on day 0 of AZD1222 vaccination. The CDR3 DNA follows: TGTGCCAGCAGCTTGGACCGGACAGGGAGGGTGGGCTACACCTTC. Translation: CASSLDRTGRVGYTF.